The T cell receptor beta chain under discussion was sequenced for a study of T cells in Graves' hyperthyroidism and ophthalmopathy. Amplification yielded TCR beta CDR3 regions, with RNA transcripts as the source. The HTBI set primed first-round TCR CDR3 RT-PCR. TCRdb analysed the multiplex PCR reads with MiXCR anew, one entry per CDR3 protein. The repertoire includes some 580,000 distinct CDR3 sequences, 16% of them detected once, and approximately 3.5% sits in the top ten. Germline V gives CDR1 MDHEN, CDR2 SYDVKM. CDR3 size: 15 residues. The V end lost 5 bases, the J end lost 3 bases, and 17 bases lay between the germline ends.

The chain is built from TRBV28 and TRBJ2-7, with a possible D match to TRBD2 (6 bases). The TCR sequence derives from a woman between 35 and 50 years old with Graves' ophthalmopathy. The sample comprised blood. The CDR3 here is CASSPFAGWSYEQYF. The CDR3 DNA reads as TGTGCCAGCAGTCCCTTTGCGGGATGGAGCTACGAGCAGTACTTC.